This T cell receptor (beta chain) stems from a study of a mutant IDH1 vaccine in newly diagnosed glioma (dated by TCRdb to the early 2020s). Regarding the study in general: In the chemotherapy-containing groups, vaccination started alongside temozolomide cycles, whereas in patients who had radiotherapy alone it started 4-6 weeks after radiotherapy. Longitudinal TCRB deep sequencing was performed for around 23 treated patients wherever samples were available for exploratory analyses. The week-35 safety follow-up took place at visit V12, and the week-47 end of study took place at visit V13. Peripheral blood samples were drawn at six visits, namely V03 (baseline), V05, V07, V10, V12 and V13. Before enrollment, most patients had been given radiochemotherapy with temozolomide as standard therapy, while the rest had received either radiotherapy alone or temozolomide alone. Of the roughly 34 treated patients, around 62% were male and around 38% were female, and a mean age of approximately 40 years was recorded.

According to the study, the label for this sample's time point signals: week 35, safety follow-up. Every vaccine dose consisted of 300 ug of a 20-mer mutant IDH1 peptide in Montanide, administered subcutaneously together with topical imiquimod. Eight vaccinations were administered to patients in weeks 1, 3, 5, 7, 11, 15, 19 and 23, corresponding to visits V03 through V10. Donors had newly diagnosed WHO grade 3 or 4 IDH1-mutant astrocytomas with loss of nuclear ATRX. The samples were drawn from NOA16, a multicentre, single-arm, open-label phase I trial in Germany that tested a mutant IDH1 peptide vaccine in humans for the first time. The DNeasy Blood and Tissue Kit was used to extract genomic DNA from EDTA blood for TCRB sequencing. What the authors observed across the whole study: Immune responses induced by the vaccine were seen in over 80% of patients across multiple MHC alleles. No apparent relationship was observed between pseudoprogression and alterations in the top peripheral T cell clonotypes detected by TCRB sequencing. According to the authors, sample limitations meant that analyses of patient blood samples could not be reproduced. Selection of PBMC samples for TCRB deep sequencing was based on availability.

Of note for this clone: Its target antigen remains unknown. Per-nucleotide qualities are absent, and no much larger clonotype sits a single base away.

Library preparation employed the immunoSEQ multiplex PCR assay. The hsTCRB Kit was used according to the manufacturer's protocol to amplify rearranged TCR beta chain sequences. An Illumina MiSeq was used to sequence the TCRB libraries. In the paper's pipeline: The kit vendor's proprietary platform handled demultiplexing, trimming and gene mapping. TCRdb stores this immuneACCESS table with in-frame sequences only. Part of the clones is absent; in the studies checked, under half of the shortfall reflects unresolved V genes, and no reason is known for the rest. V, J and clone size are taken as reported in that table, and D and trimming were inferred from the DNA itself. The sample includes approximately 60,000 clones, with roughly 90% observed a single time. 1.6% of the sample comes from the top ten. CDR1 and CDR2 were assigned from the germline V gene as KGHSH and LQKENI. Measured from the cysteine to the phenylalanine, the CDR3 is 15 residues long. The sequence is cut down to CDR3 DNA, 45 bases in frame from base 1. Trimming costs V 1 base and J 0 bases, and their ends lie 10 bases apart.

Material: PBMCs, obtained from a glioma patient whose treatment included an IDH1 peptide vaccine. This clonotype was sampled from a man between 35 and 55 years old with glioma. The chain employs TRBV18 and TRBJ2-7, with an unclear D gene assignment. The CDR3 sequence is CASSPQGESSYEQYF. The sequenced DNA: TGTGCCAGCTCACCACAGGGTGAGAGCTCCTACGAGCAGTACTTC.